A single sample is the source of the 21 T cell receptor beta chains below, sequenced in a study of blood T cell repertoires in COVID-19. The protocol was immunoSEQ multiplex PCR, while the TCRdb copy is restricted to in-frame clones and leaves out a portion. The sample consists of about 190,000 clones, roughly 73% of them appearing once. Sequencing was performed on peripheral blood. These receptors originate from an elderly woman with active or convalescent COVID-19.

This clone has only one observation. The chain carries TRBV6-2 or TRBV6-3 and TRBJ1-2; D is uncertain. Germline assignment: CDR1 MNHEY and CDR2 SVGEGT. The CDR3 has 14 amino acids. Trimming removed 6 bases from V and 7 bases from J, with 18 bases in between. The CDR3 bases are TGTGCCAGCAGCATTTATACAGCTATTGGTGGCTACACCTTC. Amino acids: CASSIYTAIGGYTF.

A few counts support this clone. This sequence joins TRBV10-2 and TRBJ1-3; 7 positions agree with TRBD1. Trimming took 3 bases from V and 4 from J; bases not matched to a gene: 12. This CDR3 has 17 residues. CDR1 is WSHSY and CDR2 is SAAADI in the germline V gene. The CDR3 bases are TGCGCCAGCAGTGACCCTTGGGCCAGGGGGTCGGGAAACACCATATATTTT. It translates to CASSDPWARGSGNTIYF.

The chain joins TRBV6-2 or TRBV6-3 to TRBJ2-1; 8 nucleotides agree with TRBD1. J lost 2 bases, V lost 2 bases, and 5 bases had no gene match. The CDR3 extends over 16 amino acids. Looked up from germline, CDR1 is MNHEY and CDR2 is SVGEGT. CDR3 amino acids: CASSYVGTGPYNEQFF. CDR3 in DNA: TGTGCCAGCAGTTACGTGGGGACAGGTCCCTACAATGAGCAGTTCTTC.

The chain links TRBV6-1 to TRBJ1-1; D is possibly TRBD1 (5 bases). The V and J ends lost 1 base and 3 bases respectively, with 9 bases between them. There are 14 residues in the CDR3. Per germline, CDR1 MNHNS and CDR2 SASEGT. For the CDR3, the DNA is TGTGCCAGCAGTGAAGTCGGGACTTACACTGAAGCTTTCTTT. Protein product: CASSEVGTYTEAFF.

The rearrangement joins TRBV6-1 to TRBJ1-1, with a weak D call TRBD1 (5 bases). Trimming removed 1 base from V and 4 bases from J, with 10 bases in between. The CDR3 is 14 amino acids. Per germline, CDR1 MNHNS and CDR2 SASEGT. In DNA, the CDR3 is TGTGCCAGCAGTGAAGGGGGCTGGGTCACTGAAGCTTTCTTT. Protein sequence: CASSEGGWVTEAFF.

This clone was picked up many times. The V and J genes are TRBV28 and TRBJ2-1; maybe TRBD1 (6 bases). Germline lookup yields CDR1 MDHEN and CDR2 SYDVKM. Trimming cost V 5 bases and J 0 bases, with 17 bases left between them. CDR3 length: 17 amino acids. The CDR3 is CASSAATGTPSYNEQFF. Here the CDR3 DNA reads TGTGCCAGCAGTGCTGCAACCGGGACACCCTCCTACAATGAGCAGTTCTTC.

This clone was found once. The V gene is TRBV3-1 (or the pseudogene TRBV3-2), the J gene TRBJ1-5; D gene ambiguous. The length of the CDR3 is 14 residues. Per germline, CDR1 LGHDT and CDR2 YNNKEL (reference sequence). Trimming removed 4 bases from V and 0 bases from J, with 7 bases in between. Written as DNA, the CDR3 is TGTGCCAGCAGCCCCGTATTTAGCAATCAGCCCCAGCATTTT. As protein: CASSPVFSNQPQHF.

The V gene is TRBV18, the J gene TRBJ2-5; D perhaps matches TRBD2 (6 bases). From germline, CDR1 is KGHSH and CDR2 LQKENI. This CDR3 is built from 14 residues. Trimming stripped 6 bases from V and 5 bases from J, with 16 bases between. CDR3 sequence reads: CASSRGRAGETQYF. The CDR3 region has the DNA TGTGCCAGCTCGAGGGGACGAGCGGGCGAGACCCAGTACTTC. Variable domain in full (rest from reference TRBV18 and TRBJ2-5): NAGVMQNPRHLVRRRGQEARLRCSPMKGHSHVYWYRQLPEEGLKFMVYLQKENIIDESGMPKERFSAEFPKEGPSILRIQQVVRGDSAAYFCASSRGRAGETQYFGPGTRLLVL.

The chain links TRBV20-1 to TRBJ1-3; perhaps TRBD1 as D (5 bases). CDR1 and CDR2 from the germline V gene are DFQATT and SNEGSKA (reference sequence). Trimming left V 3 bases short and J 0 bases short, with 12 bases between. CDR3 length: 15 amino acids. The CDR3 sequence is CSASSWGGSGNTIYF. Here the CDR3 DNA reads TGCAGTGCTAGTTCCTGGGGCGGCTCTGGAAACACCATATATTTT.

CDR3 in amino acids: CASSQDGGGAGYEQYF. CDR3 sequence (DNA): TGCGCCAGCAGCCAAGATGGTGGGGGCGCCGGCTACGAGCAGTACTTC. The chain couples TRBV4-3 to TRBJ2-7, with D possibly being TRBD1 (6 bases). V was pared by 0 bases and J by 3 bases, with 15 bases between. Germline V gene data show CDR1 as LGHNA and CDR2 as YSLEER. The CDR3 spans 16 residues.

This clone was seen once. The V gene is TRBV19, the J gene TRBJ2-3; 14 nucleotides line up with TRBD2. Germline lookup yields CDR1 LNHDA and CDR2 SQIVND (reference sequence). V shed 3 bases, J shed 3 bases, and the junction held 2 bases outside the gene matches. The CDR3 contains 16 residues. The CDR3 is CASSMTSGGATDTQYF. DNA for the CDR3: TGTGCCAGTAGTATGACTAGCGGGGGGGCAACAGATACGCAGTATTTT.

The chain's CDR3 is CASSLEAGGWEQYF. The DNA of the CDR3 is TGCGCCAGCAGCTTGGAGGCAGGGGGTTGGGAGCAGTACTTC. The chain joins TRBV5-1 to TRBJ2-7; the match to TRBD1 covers 7 bases. The CDR3 totals 14 residues. V lost 0 bases and J lost 7; bases outside the gene matches: 7. CDR1 is SGHRS, CDR2 YFSETQ, per germline.

The rearrangement joins TRBV11-2 to TRBJ1-2, with D hard to call. This CDR3 is built from 15 residues. Germline V gives CDR1 SGHAT, CDR2 FQNNGV. Trimming removed 4 bases from V and 4 bases from J, with 16 bases in between. DNA of the CDR3: TGTGCCAGCAGCTCGTACCAGGCATCAGGCTATGGCTACACCTTC. Its protein is CASSSYQASGYGYTF.

V and J are TRBV4-2 and TRBJ1-4; 7 bases line up with TRBD1. Unmatched junction bases numbered 8, after V lost 4 bases and J lost 6 bases. The CDR3 spans 15 residues. Looked up from germline, CDR1 is LGHNA and CDR2 is YNFKEQ. The CDR3 is CASSPHQGEDEKLFF. The CDR3 bases are TGTGCCAGCAGCCCGCACCAGGGGGAGGATGAAAAACTGTTTTTT.

The CDR3 here is CASSAGLAGGPETQYF. The CDR3 DNA sequence: TGCGCCAGCAGCGCGGGACTAGCGGGGGGGCCAGAGACCCAGTACTTC. The V call is TRBV5-1, the J call TRBJ2-5; TRBD2 matches 16 bases. Germline CDR1 SGHRS, CDR2 YFSETQ. Germline trimming cut 4 bases from V and 4 bases from J; bases unmatched to any gene: 4. The CDR3 covers 16 residues.

This clone was observed many times. J is TRBJ2-7 and V is TRBV5-6; D call uncertain. Per germline, CDR1 SGHDT and CDR2 YYEEEE. V gave up 0 bases and J gave up 3 bases, with 7 bases separating them. CDR3 length: 13 amino acids. The CDR3 sequence is CASSLVSDYEQYF. The CDR3 DNA sequence: TGTGCCAGCAGCTTGGTGTCAGACTACGAGCAGTACTTC.

The rearrangement joins TRBV7-2 to TRBJ2-5; weak D call: TRBD2 (6 bases). The germline V gene has CDR1 SGHTA and CDR2 FQGNSA. The CDR3 spans 15 residues. The V end lost 4 bases, the J end lost 2 bases, and 14 bases lay between the germline ends. The CDR3 DNA follows: TGTGCCAGCAGCTACCATATGGACTATCAAGAGACCCAGTACTTC. Encoded protein: CASSYHMDYQETQYF.

The J gene is TRBJ2-7, the V gene TRBV5-4; D remains ambiguous. The germline gives CDR1 SGHNT, CDR2 YYREEE (reference sequence). The CDR3 loop spans 14 amino acids. The V and J ends lost 1 base and 4 bases respectively, with 12 bases between them. CDR3 nucleotides: TGTGCCAGCAGCTTGATGGGTACTATATACGAGCAGTACTTC. Translated: CASSLMGTIYEQYF.

For this clone: The same CDR3 arises from other DNA sequences in this sample as well. For the CDR3, the DNA is TGTGCCAGCAGCGCCGGACAGGGGGCCGGCTACACCTTC. This translates into CASSAGQGAGYTF. This chain uses TRBV2 with TRBJ1-2; 11 nucleotides line up with TRBD1. J was trimmed by 8 bases and V by 6 bases; bases with no gene match: 5. Germline CDR1 is SNHLY and CDR2 is FYNNEI. The CDR3 runs to 13 residues.

The rearrangement links TRBV24-1 to TRBJ2-3; D unclear. CDR1 is KGHDR and CDR2 is SFDVKD in the germline V gene. The CDR3 sequence is 13 residues long. The germline V and J ends were trimmed by 3 bases and 8 bases, with 11 bases remaining between them. CDR3 bases: TGTGCCACCAGTGATGGGTCGCTAGGTACGCAGTATTTT. Its protein is CATSDGSLGTQYF.

The chain carries TRBV6-6 and TRBJ1-6; D is undetermined. This CDR3 contains 12 residues. Trimming shortened V by 8 bases and J by 4 bases, and 6 bases separated the two germline ends. The germline V gene encodes CDR1 MNHNY and CDR2 SVGAGI (reference sequence). The CDR3 sequence: CASADYNSPLHF. In nucleotides, the CDR3 is TGTGCCAGCGCGGATTATAATTCACCCCTCCACTTT.